What follows are 15 T cell receptor beta chains derived from one specimen sequenced in a study of Graves' ophthalmopathy and Graves' hyperthyroidism. Researchers took RNA transcripts and amplified TCR beta CDR3 regions from them. Amplification began with first-round RT-PCR using HTBI primers, then second-round multiplex PCR was performed. MiXCR, applied by TCRdb to the multiplex PCR reads, yields one record per CDR3 protein. Of about 740,000 distinct CDR3 sequences listed, roughly two fifths were seen once; the top ten hold about 40%. Material: peripheral blood. Every receptor here comes from an adult man with Graves' ophthalmopathy.

The rearrangement uses TRBV9 and TRBJ1-6; D uncertain. There are 14 residues in the CDR3. Per the germline V gene, CDR1 is SGDLS and CDR2 is YYNGEE. Trimming removed 7 bases at V and 8 bases at J, with 16 bases between. In DNA, the CDR3 is TGTGCCAGCGGACCAAGGACGGATCATTCACCCCTCCACTTT. Protein: CASGPRTDHSPLHF.

Only a few counts were recorded for this clonotype. V and J are TRBV9 and TRBJ1-2; tentative D call: TRBD1 (5 bases). Trimming removed 1 base at V and 4 bases at J, with 11 bases between. The CDR3 extends over 14 amino acids. The germline CDR1 and CDR2 sequences are SGDLS and YYNGEE. The CDR3 spells CASSVTQGSYGYTF. The CDR3 bases are TGTGCCAGCAGCGTAACGCAGGGCTCCTATGGCTACACCTTC.

This chain links TRBV5-4 with TRBJ2-7; 7 positions agree with TRBD2. Trimming at V came to 7 bases and at J to 3 bases, leaving 10 bases not matched to a gene. The CDR3 extends over 14 amino acids. Germline CDR1 is SGHNT and CDR2 is YYREEE (reference sequence). In nucleotides, the CDR3 is TGTGCCAGCCTACTTGTGCGGGAGCTCTACGAGCAGTACTTC. Translating gives CASLLVRELYEQYF.

V and J are TRBV6-4 and TRBJ2-5, with a possible D match to TRBD1 (6 bases). Germline loops: CDR1 MRHNA, CDR2 SNTAGT. The CDR3 runs to 15 residues. With 6 bases removed from V and 3 bases from J, the gap between germline ends came to 17 bases. The CDR3 DNA is TGTGCCAGCAGGGAAACAGGGAATAGGGAAGAGACCCAGTACTTC. It encodes CASRETGNREETQYF.

The table lists this clonotype with a few counts. The rearrangement uses TRBV7-9 and TRBJ2-6; unclear D gene. The V gene's germline CDR1 is SEHNR and CDR2 FQNEAQ (reference sequence). The CDR3 is 16 residues long. V lost 1 base, J lost 1 base, and 8 bases lay in between. The CDR3 DNA is TGTGCCAGCAGCTTAGTAGTCTTATCTGGGGCCAACGTCCTGACTTTC. Translated, it gives CASSLVVLSGANVLTF.

At least ten counts were recorded for this clonotype. This chain connects TRBV2 to TRBJ1-5, with D possibly being TRBD1 (6 bases). The CDR3 spans 13 residues. Germline CDR1 reads SNHLY; CDR2 reads FYNNEI. V lost 4 bases and J lost 6, with 10 bases in between. The CDR3 sequence is CASSAQGGQPQHF. CDR3 in DNA: TGTGCCAGCAGTGCACAGGGAGGTCAGCCCCAGCATTTT.

The chain joins TRBV5-8 to TRBJ1-1; D not certain. Germline CDR1 and CDR2: SGHTS and YDEGEE. The V gene lost 5 bases and the J gene lost 7 bases, with 21 bases spanning the gap. The CDR3 loop spans 15 amino acids. As DNA, the CDR3 is TGTGCCAGCAGTTCCACCCCCAGACTGCGCGATGAAGCTTTCTTT. Protein sequence: CASSSTPRLRDEAFF.

At least ten counts were recorded for this clonotype. V is TRBV2 and J is TRBJ1-1; D is undetermined. The CDR3 length is 13 residues. V lost 6 bases to trimming and J lost 4 bases, with 12 bases between them. CDR1 is SNHLY, CDR2 FYNNEI, per germline. The CDR3 sequence: CASRYRISTEAFF. The CDR3 DNA is TGTGCCAGCAGATATCGTATAAGCACTGAAGCTTTCTTT.

Comments on this clonotype: In this CDR3 the conserved last residue, phenylalanine or tryptophan, is missing, so a read error is likely. The rearrangement links TRBV13 to TRBJ2-7; D might be TRBD1 (6 bases). CDR3 length: 13 residues. Germline CDR1 PRHDT, CDR2 FYEKMQ (reference sequence). The V gene lost 6 bases and the J gene lost 3 bases, with 12 bases spanning the gap. CDR3 coding DNA: TGTGCCAGCAGACAGGGATCGGGCTACGAGCAGTACCTC. Translated: CASRQGSGYEQYL.

This rearrangement joins TRBV29-1 to TRBJ2-3, with a weak D call TRBD2 (5 bases). The CDR3 totals 14 residues. Germline V gene data show CDR1 as SQVTM and CDR2 as ANQGSEA. Trimming removed 6 bases from V and 4 bases from J, with 17 bases in between. CDR3 protein: CSVGGRLASDTQYF. As DNA, the CDR3 is TGCAGCGTCGGCGGGCGGCTAGCATCAGATACGCAGTATTTT.

This clonotype has ten or more counts. The chain is built from TRBV7-9 and TRBJ2-5; 8 bases are a match to TRBD1. The germline CDR1 and CDR2 sequences are SEHNR and FQNEAQ (reference sequence). CDR3 length equals 14 residues. J gave up 4 bases and V 4 bases, and 5 bases lay outside the gene matches. The CDR3 DNA reads TGTGCCAGCAGCTACGACAGGGGCGGAGAGACCCAGTACTTC. Protein sequence: CASSYDRGGETQYF.

This clonotype was detected many times. V is TRBV29-1 and J is TRBJ1-2, with D perhaps matching TRBD1 (6 bases). This CDR3 has 13 amino acids. V gave up 2 bases and J gave up 7 bases, with 14 bases separating them. Per germline, CDR1 SQVTM and CDR2 ANQGSEA. CDR3 nucleotide sequence: TGCAGCGTTGAAAACAGGGTCTATGGTGGCTACACCTTC. It codes for CSVENRVYGGYTF.

This clonotype appeared a few times. The chain is built from TRBV6-1 and TRBJ2-5; unclear D gene. CDR3 size: 11 residues. Per germline, CDR1 MNHNS and CDR2 SASEGT. Trimming removed 6 bases from V and 7 bases from J, with 9 bases in between. DNA for the CDR3: TGTGCCAGCAGAAGTAAGGGGACCCAGTACTTC. Translated: CASRSKGTQYF.

V and J are TRBV12-3 or TRBV12-4 and TRBJ1-5; the D gene is possibly TRBD1 (6 bases). CDR3 length: 15 residues. The V end was cut by 3 bases, the J end by 6 bases, with 15 bases between. The CDR3 spells CASSFHRDPAQPQHF. The CDR3 nucleotides are TGTGCCAGCAGTTTCCACAGGGACCCAGCTCAGCCCCAGCATTTT.

This clonotype was seen more than once but under ten times. V is TRBV25-1 and J is TRBJ1-2, with TRBD1 matching over 11 bases. Per the germline V gene, CDR1 is MGHDK and CDR2 is SYGVNS. The CDR3 is 17 amino acids. V was clipped by 6 bases and J by 0 bases; unmatched bases: 9. CDR3 amino acids: CASSTLDRGRTNYGYTF. As DNA, the CDR3 is TGTGCCAGCAGCACCCTGGACAGGGGGCGAACTAACTATGGCTACACCTTC.